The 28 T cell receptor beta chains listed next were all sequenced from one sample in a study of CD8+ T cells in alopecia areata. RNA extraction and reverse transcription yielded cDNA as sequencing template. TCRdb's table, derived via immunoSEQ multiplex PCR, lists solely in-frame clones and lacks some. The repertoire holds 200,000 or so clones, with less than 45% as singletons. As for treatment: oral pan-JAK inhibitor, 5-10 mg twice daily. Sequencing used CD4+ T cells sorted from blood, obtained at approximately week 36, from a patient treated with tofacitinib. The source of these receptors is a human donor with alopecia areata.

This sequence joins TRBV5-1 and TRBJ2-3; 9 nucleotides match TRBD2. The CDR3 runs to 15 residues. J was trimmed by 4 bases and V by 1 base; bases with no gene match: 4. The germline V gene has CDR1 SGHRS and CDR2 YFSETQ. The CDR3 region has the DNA TGCGCCAGCAGCTTGCTGGCGGGAGGGGCAGATACGCAGTATTTT. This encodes CASSLLAGGADTQYF.

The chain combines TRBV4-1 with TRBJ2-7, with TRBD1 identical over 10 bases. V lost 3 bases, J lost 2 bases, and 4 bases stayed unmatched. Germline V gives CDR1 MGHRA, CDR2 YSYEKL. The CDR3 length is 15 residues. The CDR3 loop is CASSHHGTGAYEQYF. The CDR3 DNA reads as TGCGCCAGCAGCCACCACGGGACAGGGGCCTACGAGCAGTACTTC.

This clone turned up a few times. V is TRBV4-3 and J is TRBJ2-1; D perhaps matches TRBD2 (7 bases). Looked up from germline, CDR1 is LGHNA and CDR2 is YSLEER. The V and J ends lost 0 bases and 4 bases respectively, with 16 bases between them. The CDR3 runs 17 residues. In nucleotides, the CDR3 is TGCGCCAGCAGCCAAGATGGGGGAGGGGGGTCATACAATGAGCAGTTCTTC. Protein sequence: CASSQDGGGGSYNEQFF.

CDR3 DNA: TGTGCCTCGAGCCGGACTAGCGGGAGTCTACAAGAGACCCAGTACTTC. Translation: CASSRTSGSLQETQYF. The chain is built from TRBV10-3 and TRBJ2-5, with TRBD2 matching over 13 bases. This CDR3 has 16 amino acids. The J segment lost 2 bases and the V segment lost 11 bases, leaving 11 bases of the junction unmatched. The germline V gene has CDR1 ENHRY and CDR2 SYGVKD.

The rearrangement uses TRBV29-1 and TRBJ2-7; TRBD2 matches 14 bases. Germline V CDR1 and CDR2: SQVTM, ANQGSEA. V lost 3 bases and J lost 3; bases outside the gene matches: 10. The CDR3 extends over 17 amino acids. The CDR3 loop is CSVDKTGTSGSIYEQYF. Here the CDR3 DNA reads TGCAGCGTTGATAAAACAGGGACTAGCGGGAGTATCTACGAGCAGTACTTC.

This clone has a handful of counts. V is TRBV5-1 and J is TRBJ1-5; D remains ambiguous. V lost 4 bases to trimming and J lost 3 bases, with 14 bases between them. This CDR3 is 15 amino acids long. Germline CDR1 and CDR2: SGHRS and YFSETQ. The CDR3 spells CASSPAEGLNQPQHF. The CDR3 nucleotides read TGCGCCAGCAGCCCCGCGGAGGGTCTCAATCAGCCCCAGCATTTT.

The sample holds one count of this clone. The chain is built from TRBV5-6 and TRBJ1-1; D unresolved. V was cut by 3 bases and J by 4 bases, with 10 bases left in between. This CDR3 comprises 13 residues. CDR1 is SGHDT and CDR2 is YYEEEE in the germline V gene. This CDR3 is CASSSPRGTEAFF. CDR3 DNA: TGTGCCAGCAGCTCCCCCCGGGGCACTGAAGCTTTCTTT. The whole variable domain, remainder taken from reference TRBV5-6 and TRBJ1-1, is DAGVTQSPTHLIKTRGQQVTLRCSPKSGHDTVSWYQQALGQGPQFIFQYYEEEERQRGNFPDRFSGHQFPNYSSELNVNALLLGDSALYLCASSSPRGTEAFFGQGTRLTVV.

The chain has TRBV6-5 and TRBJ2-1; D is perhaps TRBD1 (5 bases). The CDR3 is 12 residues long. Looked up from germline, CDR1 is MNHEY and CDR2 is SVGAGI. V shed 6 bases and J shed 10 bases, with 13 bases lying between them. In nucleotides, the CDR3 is TGTGCCAGCAGCCTAAGGGGCGGCGAGCAGTTCTTC. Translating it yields CASSLRGGEQFF.

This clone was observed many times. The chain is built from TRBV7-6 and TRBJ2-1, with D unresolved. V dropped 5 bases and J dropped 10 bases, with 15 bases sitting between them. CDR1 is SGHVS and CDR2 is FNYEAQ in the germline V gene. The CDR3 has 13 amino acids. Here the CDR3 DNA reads TGTGCCAGCAGCCCTATTACGACCCTCGAGCAGTTCTTC. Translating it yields CASSPITTLEQFF.

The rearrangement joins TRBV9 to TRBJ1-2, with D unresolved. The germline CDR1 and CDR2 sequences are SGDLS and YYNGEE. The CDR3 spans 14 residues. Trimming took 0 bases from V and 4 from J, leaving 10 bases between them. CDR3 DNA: TGTGCCAGCAGCGTAGGGAACACCATCTATGGCTACACCTTC. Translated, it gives CASSVGNTIYGYTF.

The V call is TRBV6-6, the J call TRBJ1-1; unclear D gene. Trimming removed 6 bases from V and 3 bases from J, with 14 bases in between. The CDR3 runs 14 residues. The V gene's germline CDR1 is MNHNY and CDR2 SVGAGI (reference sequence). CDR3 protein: CASSPRAGYTEAFF. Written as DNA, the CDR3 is TGTGCCAGCAGCCCCCGGGCAGGCTACACTGAAGCTTTCTTT.

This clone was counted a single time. This CDR3 reads CASSSQVDEKLFF. The CDR3 DNA sequence: TGCGCCAGCAGCTCACAGGTCGACGAAAAACTGTTTTTT. The V and J genes are TRBV5-1 and TRBJ1-4, with D perhaps matching TRBD1 (5 bases). V lost 3 bases and J 8 bases, leaving 11 bases between the germline ends. This CDR3 is 13 amino acids long. CDR1 is SGHRS, CDR2 YFSETQ, per germline.

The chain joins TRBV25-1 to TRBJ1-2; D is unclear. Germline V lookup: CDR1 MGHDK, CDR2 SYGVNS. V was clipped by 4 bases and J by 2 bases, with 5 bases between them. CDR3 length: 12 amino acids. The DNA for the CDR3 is TGTGCCAGCAGTGGCCAGAACTATGGCTACACCTTC. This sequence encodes CASSGQNYGYTF.

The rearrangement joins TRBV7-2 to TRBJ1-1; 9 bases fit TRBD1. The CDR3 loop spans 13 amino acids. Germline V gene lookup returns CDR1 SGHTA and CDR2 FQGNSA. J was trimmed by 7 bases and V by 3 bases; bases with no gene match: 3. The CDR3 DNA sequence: TGTGCCAGCAGCTTGTACAGGGGGCGTGAAGCTTTCTTT. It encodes CASSLYRGREAFF.

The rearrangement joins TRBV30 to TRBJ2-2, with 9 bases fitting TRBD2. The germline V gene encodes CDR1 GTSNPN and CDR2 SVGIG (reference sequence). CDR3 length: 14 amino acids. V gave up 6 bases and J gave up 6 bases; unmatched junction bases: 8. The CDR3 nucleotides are TGTGCCTGCTTAGCGGGAGAAGATTCCGGGGAGCTGTTTTTT. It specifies CACLAGEDSGELFF.

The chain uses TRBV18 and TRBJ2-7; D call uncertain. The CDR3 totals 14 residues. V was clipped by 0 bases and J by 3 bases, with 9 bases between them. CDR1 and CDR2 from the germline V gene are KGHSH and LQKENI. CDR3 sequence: CASSPPDRDYEQYF. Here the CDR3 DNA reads TGTGCCAGCTCACCACCGGATAGGGACTACGAGCAGTACTTC.

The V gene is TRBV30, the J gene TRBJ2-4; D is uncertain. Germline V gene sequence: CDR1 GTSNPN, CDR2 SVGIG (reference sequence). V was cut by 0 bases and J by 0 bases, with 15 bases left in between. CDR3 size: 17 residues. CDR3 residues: CAWSVWRQTLAKNIQYF. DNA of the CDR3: TGTGCCTGGAGTGTATGGCGGCAAACACTAGCCAAAAACATTCAGTACTTC.

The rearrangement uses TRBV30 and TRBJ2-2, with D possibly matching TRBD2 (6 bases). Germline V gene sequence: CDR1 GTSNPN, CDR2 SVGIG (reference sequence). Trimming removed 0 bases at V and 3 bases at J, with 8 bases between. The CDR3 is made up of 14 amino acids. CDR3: CAWSVIADTGELFF. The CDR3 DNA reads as TGTGCCTGGAGTGTAATAGCGGACACCGGGGAGCTGTTTTTT.

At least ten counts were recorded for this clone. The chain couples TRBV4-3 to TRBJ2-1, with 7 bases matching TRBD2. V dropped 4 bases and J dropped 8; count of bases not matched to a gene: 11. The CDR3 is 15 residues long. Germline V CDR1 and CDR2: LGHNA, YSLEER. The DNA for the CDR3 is TGCGCCAGCAGCCGAAGTAGCGGGCAGGAAGATGAGCAGTTCTTC. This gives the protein CASSRSSGQEDEQFF.

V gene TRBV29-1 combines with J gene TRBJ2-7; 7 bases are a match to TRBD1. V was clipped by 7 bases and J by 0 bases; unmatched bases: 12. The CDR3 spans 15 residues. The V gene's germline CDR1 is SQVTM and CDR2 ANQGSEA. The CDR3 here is CSGTGTAKSSYEQYF. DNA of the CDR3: TGCAGCGGCACCGGGACAGCTAAAAGCTCCTACGAGCAGTACTTC.

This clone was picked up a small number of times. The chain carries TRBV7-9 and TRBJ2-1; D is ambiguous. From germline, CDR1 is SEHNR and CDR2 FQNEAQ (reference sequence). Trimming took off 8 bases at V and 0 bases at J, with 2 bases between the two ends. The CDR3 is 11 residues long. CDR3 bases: TGTGCCAGCGGCTCCTACAATGAGCAGTTCTTC. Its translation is CASGSYNEQFF.

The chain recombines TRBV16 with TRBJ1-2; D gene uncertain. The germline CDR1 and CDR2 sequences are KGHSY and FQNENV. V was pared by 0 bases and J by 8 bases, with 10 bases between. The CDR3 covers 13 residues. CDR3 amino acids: CASSQSSQRGYTF. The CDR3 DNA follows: TGTGCCAGCAGCCAATCGTCACAGCGGGGCTACACCTTC. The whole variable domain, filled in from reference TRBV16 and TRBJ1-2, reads GEEVAQTPKHLVRGEGQKAKLYCAPIKGHSYVFWYQQVLKNEFKFLISFQNENVFDETGMPKERFSAKCLPNSPCSLEIQATKLEDSAVYFCASSQSSQRGYTFGSGTRLTVV.

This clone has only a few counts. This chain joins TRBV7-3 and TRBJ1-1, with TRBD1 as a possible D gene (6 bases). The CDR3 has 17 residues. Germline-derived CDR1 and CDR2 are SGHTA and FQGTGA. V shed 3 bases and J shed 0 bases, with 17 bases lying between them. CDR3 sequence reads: CASSFRQVSRVNTEAFF. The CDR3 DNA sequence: TGTGCCAGCAGCTTCCGACAGGTTTCTCGTGTGAACACTGAAGCTTTCTTT.

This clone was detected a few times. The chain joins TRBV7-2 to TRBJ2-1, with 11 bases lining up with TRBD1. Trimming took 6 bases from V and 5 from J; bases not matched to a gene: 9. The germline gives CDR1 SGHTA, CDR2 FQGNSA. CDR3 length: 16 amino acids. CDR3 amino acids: CASRATGTGGHNEQFF. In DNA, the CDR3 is TGTGCCAGCAGAGCTACCGGGACAGGGGGGCACAATGAGCAGTTCTTC. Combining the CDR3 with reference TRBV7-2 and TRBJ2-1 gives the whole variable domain GAGVSQSPSNKVTEKGKDVELRCDPISGHTALYWYRQSLGQGLEFLIYFQGNSAPDKSGLPSDRFSAERTGGSVSTLTIQRTQQEDSAVYLCASRATGTGGHNEQFFGPGTRLTVL.

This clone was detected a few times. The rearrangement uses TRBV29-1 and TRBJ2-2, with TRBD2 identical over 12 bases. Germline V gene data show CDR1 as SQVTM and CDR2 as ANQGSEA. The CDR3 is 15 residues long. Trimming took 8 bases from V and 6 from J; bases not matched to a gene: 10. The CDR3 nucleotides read TGCAGCTTTTTGCGACTAGCGGGAGTCTCCGGGGAGCTGTTTTTT. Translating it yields CSFLRLAGVSGELFF.

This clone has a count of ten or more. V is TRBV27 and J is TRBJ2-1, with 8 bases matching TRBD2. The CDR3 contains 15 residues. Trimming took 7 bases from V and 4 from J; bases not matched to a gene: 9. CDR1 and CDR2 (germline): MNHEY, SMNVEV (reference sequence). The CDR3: CASTLAGRAYNEQFF. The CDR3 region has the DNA TGTGCCAGCACCCTTGCCGGGAGGGCATACAATGAGCAGTTCTTC.

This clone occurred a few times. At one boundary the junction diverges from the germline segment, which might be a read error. Here the CDR3 reads CAWSMGQGGENF. Here the CDR3 DNA reads TGTGCCTGGAGTATGGGACAGGGAGGCGAGAACTTC. The chain joins TRBV30 to TRBJ2-7; 9 bases map to TRBD1. Germline V gene sequence: CDR1 GTSNPN, CDR2 SVGIG (reference sequence). This CDR3 contains 12 residues.

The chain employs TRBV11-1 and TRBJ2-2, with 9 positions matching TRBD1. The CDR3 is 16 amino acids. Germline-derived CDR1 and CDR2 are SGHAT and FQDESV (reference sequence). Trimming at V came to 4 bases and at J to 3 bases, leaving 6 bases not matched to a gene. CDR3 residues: CASSSSGTGHTGELFF. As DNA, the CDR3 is TGTGCCAGCAGCTCTTCCGGGACAGGGCACACCGGGGAGCTGTTTTTT.